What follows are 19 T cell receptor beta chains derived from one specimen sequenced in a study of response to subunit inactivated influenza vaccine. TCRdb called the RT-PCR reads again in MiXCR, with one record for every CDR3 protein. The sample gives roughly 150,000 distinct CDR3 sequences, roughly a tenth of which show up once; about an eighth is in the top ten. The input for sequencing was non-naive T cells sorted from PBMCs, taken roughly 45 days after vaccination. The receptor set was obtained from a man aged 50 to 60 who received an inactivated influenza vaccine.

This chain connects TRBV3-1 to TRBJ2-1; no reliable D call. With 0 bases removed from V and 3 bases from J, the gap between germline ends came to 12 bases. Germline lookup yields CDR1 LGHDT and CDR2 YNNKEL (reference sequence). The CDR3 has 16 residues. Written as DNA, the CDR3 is TGTGCCAGCAGCCAAGATGTCTTGTCCCTCTACAATGAGCAGTTCTTC. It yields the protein CASSQDVLSLYNEQFF.

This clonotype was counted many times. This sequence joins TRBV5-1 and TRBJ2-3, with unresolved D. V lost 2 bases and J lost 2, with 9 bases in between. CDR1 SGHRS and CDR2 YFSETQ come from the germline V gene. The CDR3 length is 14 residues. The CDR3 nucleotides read TGCGCCAGCAGCTTAGGAGCATTCACAGATACGCAGTATTTT. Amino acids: CASSLGAFTDTQYF.

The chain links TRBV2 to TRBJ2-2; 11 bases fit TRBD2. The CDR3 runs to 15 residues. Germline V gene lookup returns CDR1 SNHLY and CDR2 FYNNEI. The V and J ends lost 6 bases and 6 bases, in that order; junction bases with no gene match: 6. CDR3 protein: CASRKTSGEAGELFF. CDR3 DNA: TGTGCCAGCAGGAAGACTAGCGGGGAGGCCGGGGAGCTGTTTTTT.

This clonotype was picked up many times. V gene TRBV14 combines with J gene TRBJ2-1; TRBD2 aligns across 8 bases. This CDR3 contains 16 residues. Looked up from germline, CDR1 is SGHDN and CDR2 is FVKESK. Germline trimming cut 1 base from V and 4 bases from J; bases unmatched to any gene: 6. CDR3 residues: CASSQVRSSGYNEQFF. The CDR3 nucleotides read TGTGCCAGCAGCCAAGTGCGGTCTAGCGGGTACAATGAGCAGTTCTTC.

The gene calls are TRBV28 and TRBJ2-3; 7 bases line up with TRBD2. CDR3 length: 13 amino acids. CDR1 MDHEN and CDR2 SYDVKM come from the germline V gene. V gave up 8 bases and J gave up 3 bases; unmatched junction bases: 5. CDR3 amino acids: CASGAGGTDTQYF. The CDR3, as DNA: TGTGCCAGCGGAGCCGGGGGGACAGATACGCAGTATTTT.

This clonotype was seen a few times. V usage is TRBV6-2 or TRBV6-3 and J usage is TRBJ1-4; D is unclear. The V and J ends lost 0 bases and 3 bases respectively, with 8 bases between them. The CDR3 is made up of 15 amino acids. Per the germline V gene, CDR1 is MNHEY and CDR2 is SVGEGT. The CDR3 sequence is CASSYSRVANEKLFF. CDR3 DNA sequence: TGTGCCAGCAGTTACTCGCGGGTTGCTAATGAAAAACTGTTTTTT.

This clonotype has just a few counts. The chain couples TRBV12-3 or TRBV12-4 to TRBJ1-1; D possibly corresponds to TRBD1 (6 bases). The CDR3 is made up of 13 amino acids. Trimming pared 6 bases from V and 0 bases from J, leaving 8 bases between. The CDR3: CASSGQMNTEAFF. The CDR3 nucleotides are TGTGCCAGCAGCGGACAGATGAACACTGAAGCTTTCTTT.

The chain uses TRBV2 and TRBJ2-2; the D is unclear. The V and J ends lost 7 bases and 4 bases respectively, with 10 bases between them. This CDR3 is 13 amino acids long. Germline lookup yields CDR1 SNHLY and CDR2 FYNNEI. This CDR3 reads CASKALPTGELFF. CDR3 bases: TGTGCCAGCAAAGCCCTTCCCACCGGGGAGCTGTTTTTT.

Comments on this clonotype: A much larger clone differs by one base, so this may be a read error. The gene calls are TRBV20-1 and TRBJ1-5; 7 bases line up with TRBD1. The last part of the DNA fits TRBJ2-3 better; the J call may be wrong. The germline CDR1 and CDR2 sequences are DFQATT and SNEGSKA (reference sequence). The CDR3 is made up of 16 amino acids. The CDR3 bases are TGCAGTGCTAGAGATTACAGGGGAACAAGCAATCAGCCCCAGTATTTT. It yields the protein CSARDYRGTSNQPQYF.

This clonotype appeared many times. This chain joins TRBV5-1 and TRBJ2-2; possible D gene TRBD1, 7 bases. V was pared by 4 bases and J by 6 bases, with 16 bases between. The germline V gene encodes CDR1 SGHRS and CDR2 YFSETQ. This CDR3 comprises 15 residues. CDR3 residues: CASSAGQTLSGELFF. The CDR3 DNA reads TGCGCCAGCAGCGCGGGACAGACTCTTTCCGGGGAGCTGTTTTTT.

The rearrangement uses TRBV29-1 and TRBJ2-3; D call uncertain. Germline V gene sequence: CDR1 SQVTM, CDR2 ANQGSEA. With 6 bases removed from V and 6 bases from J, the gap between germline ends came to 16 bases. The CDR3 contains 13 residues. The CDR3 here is CSVASRYRDTQYF. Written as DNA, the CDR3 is TGCAGCGTAGCCTCCAGGTATCGCGATACGCAGTATTTT.

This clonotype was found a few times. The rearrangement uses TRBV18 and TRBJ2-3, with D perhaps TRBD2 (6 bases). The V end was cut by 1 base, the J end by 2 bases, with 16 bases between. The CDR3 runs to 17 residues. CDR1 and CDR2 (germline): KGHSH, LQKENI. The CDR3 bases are TGTGCCAGCTCACCACGGAAGGCTAGCGCCAACACAGATACGCAGTATTTT. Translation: CASSPRKASANTDTQYF.

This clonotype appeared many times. CDR3 residues: CASQGQLMNTEAFF. DNA of the CDR3: TGTGCCAGCCAGGGACAGCTAATGAACACTGAAGCTTTCTTT. The V and J genes are TRBV6-1 and TRBJ1-1; 7 bases align to TRBD1. The germline CDR1 and CDR2 sequences are MNHNS and SASEGT. This CDR3 is 14 amino acids long. V dropped 8 bases and J dropped 0; count of bases not matched to a gene: 6.

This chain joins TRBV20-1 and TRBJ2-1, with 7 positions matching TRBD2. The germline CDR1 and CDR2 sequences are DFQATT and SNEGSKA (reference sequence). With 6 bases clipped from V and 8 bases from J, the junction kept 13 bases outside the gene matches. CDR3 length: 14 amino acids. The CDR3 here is CSADLSTGGDEQFF. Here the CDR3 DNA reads TGCAGTGCCGACTTATCCACGGGGGGAGATGAGCAGTTCTTC.

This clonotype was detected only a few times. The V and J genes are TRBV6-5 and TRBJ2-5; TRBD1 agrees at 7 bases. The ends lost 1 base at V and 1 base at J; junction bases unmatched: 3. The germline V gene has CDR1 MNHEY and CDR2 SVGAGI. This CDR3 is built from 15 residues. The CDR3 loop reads CASSYWSGGQETQYF. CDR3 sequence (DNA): TGTGCCAGCAGTTACTGGTCAGGGGGCCAAGAGACCCAGTACTTC.

Here the CDR3 DNA reads TGTGCCAGCAGCGTGACAGGGAGGGAGACCCAGTACTTC. This sequence encodes CASSVTGRETQYF. The chain is built from TRBV9 and TRBJ2-5, with D possibly TRBD1 on 7 matching bases. The CDR3 runs 13 residues. Germline V gene lookup returns CDR1 SGDLS and CDR2 YYNGEE. Trimming took off 2 bases at V and 5 bases at J, with 10 bases between the two ends.

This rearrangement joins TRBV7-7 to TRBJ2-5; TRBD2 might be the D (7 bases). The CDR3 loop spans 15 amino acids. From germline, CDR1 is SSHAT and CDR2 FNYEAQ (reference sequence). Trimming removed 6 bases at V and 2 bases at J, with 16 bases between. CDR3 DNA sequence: TGTGCCAGCAGTAAGGGGGGGGGCGGACAAGAGACCCAGTACTTC. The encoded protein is CASSKGGGGQETQYF.

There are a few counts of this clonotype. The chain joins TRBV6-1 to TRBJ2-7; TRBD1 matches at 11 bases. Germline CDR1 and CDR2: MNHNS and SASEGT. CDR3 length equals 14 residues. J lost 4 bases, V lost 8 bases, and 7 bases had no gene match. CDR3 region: CASARGQGGYEQYF. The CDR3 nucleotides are TGTGCCAGCGCCCGGGGACAGGGGGGTTACGAGCAGTACTTC.

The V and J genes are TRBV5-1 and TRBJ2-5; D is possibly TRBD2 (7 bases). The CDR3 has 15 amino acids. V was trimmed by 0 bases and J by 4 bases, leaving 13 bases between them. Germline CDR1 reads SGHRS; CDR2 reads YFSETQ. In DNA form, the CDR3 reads TGCGCCAGCAGCTTGGTGTCGGGGGGCGGAGAGACCCAGTACTTC. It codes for CASSLVSGGGETQYF.